This T cell receptor beta chain emerged from a study of vaccination effects on CD4 cells after COVID-19 (dated by TCRdb to between 2022 and 2023). Study-wide context: Each participant received two doses of an mRNA SARS-CoV-2 vaccine, either BNT162b2 or mRNA-1273. SARS-CoV-2 spike-specific CD4+ TCR repertoires from before and after mRNA vaccination were compared in COVID-19 convalescent patients and in infection-naive vaccine recipients. A total of 9 to 11 COVID-19 convalescent patients and several SARS-CoV-2-naive healthy vaccine recipients were included in the full study. Cultures from other donors in the study were sequenced with the Oncomine TCR Beta short-read assay on an Illumina iSeq 100. What the research found in general, with its limitations: Marked clonal contraction was observed in both infection-induced and vaccine-induced clones at late post-vaccination timepoints, consistent with waning T cell responses. Only a small number of convalescent patients were included, and no early post-infection timepoints were available, which limited the study. Among healthy vaccine recipients, nearly all vaccine-induced clones were SARS-CoV-2 mono-reactive, and only 1 of 255 was cross-reactive with common cold coronaviruses.

The ViraFEST assay stimulated PBMC with viral peptide pools and then used TCR sequencing to identify antigen-specific CD4+ T cell clonotypes by expansion. After approximately 11 days of culture, CD4+ T cells were isolated with the EasySep CD4+ T cell isolation kit. Healthy vaccine recipients had no prior SARS-CoV-2 infection, confirmed by negative nucleocapsid antibodies before and after vaccination. Fewer than 2.5 million PBMC per well were cultured in IMDM with around 5% human AB serum, 9 to 10 IU/ml IL-2 and gentamicin, plus 10 ug/ml peptides. Half of the culture medium was replaced with fresh IL-2-containing medium on days 3 and 7. Unless noted otherwise, every peptide stimulation condition was cultured in triplicate wells. PBMC were separated from whole blood using Ficoll-Paque Plus gradient centrifugation and were then either cryopreserved at -140C or used fresh. Overlapping peptide pools spanned the spike proteins of SARS-CoV-2 and the common cold coronaviruses HCoV-NL63, HCoV-OC43 and HCoV-229E. The QIAamp micro DNA kit was used to extract genomic DNA from the cultured CD4+ T cells.

Points on this clone: Its target antigen remains unknown. Base qualities are not provided; no much larger clone lies one nucleotide away.

Germline trimming: 6 bases from V, 5 bases from J; junction bases outside gene matches: 9. CDR3 length: 14 amino acids, cysteine to phenylalanine. Only the CDR3 portion is preserved as DNA: 42 bases, with reading frame beginning at the first base. From a lookup of the germline V gene, CDR1 and CDR2 are SNHLY and FYNNEI. The protocol used for the library was the immunoSEQ multiplex PCR assay. DNA from the cultured, isolated CD4+ T cells was subjected to TCR beta CDR3 sequencing. The original methods were these. Non-productive TCR sequences were removed and reads were trimmed to the CDR3 region, keeping CDR3s of at least 7 amino acids. The MANAFEST web app was used to identify antigen-specific clonotypes by comparing expansion in peptide wells with expansion in reference cultures. Positive clones required FDR<0.05 expansion versus reference and all other wells, odds ratio above 5, and frequency above 0.1% in two replicate wells. A clonotype was called cross-reactive if it was significantly expanded both in SARS-CoV-2 spike wells and in at least one common cold coronavirus spike condition. CDR3 similarity was assessed by Levenshtein distance with the stringdist R package, and unrooted trees were built with ape in R 3.6.1. TCRdb took this table from immuneACCESS and kept in-frame rearrangements with V and J called. Such tables lack part of the clones; where checked against another copy, unresolved V genes explain under half of the gap, and the rest is unexplained. V and J calls and clone size follow that table, whereas D and trimming were derived from the DNA. This sample gives some 22,000 clones in total; around 70% of them show up just once. The top ten clones comprise approximately 24% of the sample.

Recombination joined TRBV2 with TRBJ2-5; the junction holds 7 bases that match TRBD1. The sequence came from a human donor who received a COVID-19 vaccine. The sequencing here drew on CD4+ T cells from PBMCs cultured with HCoV-NL63 spike peptides, taken before COVID-19 vaccination. Read against the paper, the sample's cell subset or site label means: HCoV-NL63 spike overlapping peptide pool stimulation. CDR3 loop: CASRTAQGVETQYF. In nucleotide form, the sequence is TGTGCCAGCAGAACTGCGCAGGGGGTGGAGACCCAGTACTTC.